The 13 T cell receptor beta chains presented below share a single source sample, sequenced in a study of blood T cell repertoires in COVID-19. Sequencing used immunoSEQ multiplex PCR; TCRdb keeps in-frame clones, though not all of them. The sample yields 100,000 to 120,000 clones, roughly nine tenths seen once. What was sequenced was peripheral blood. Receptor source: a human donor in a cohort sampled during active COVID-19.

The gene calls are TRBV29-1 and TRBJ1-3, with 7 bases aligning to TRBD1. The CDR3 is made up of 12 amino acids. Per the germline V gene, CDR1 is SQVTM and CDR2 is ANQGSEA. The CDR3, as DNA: TGCAGTACTACAGGGGCCGGAAACACCATATATTTT. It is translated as CSTTGAGNTIYF.

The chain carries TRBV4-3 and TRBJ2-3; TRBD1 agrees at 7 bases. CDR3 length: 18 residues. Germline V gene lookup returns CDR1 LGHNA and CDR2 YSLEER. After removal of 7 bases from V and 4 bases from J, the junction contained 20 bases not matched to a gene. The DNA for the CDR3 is TGCGCCAGCAAGCTGGGTCTCGAGACAGGGAGTGGGGCAGATACGCAGTATTTT. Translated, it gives CASKLGLETGSGADTQYF.

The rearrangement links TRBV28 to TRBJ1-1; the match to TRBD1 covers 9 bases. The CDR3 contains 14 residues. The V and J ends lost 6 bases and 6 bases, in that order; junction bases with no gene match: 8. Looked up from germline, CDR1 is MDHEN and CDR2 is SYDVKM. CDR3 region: CASRYRGRVSEAFF. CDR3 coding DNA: TGTGCCAGCAGGTACAGGGGGCGCGTCTCTGAAGCTTTCTTT.

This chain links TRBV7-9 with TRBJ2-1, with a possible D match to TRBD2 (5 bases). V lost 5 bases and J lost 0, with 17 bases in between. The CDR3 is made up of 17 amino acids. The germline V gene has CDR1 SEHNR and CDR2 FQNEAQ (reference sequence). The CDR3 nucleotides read TGTGCCAGCAGCCCCCAGGTCCGGGGAAGCTCCTACAATGAGCAGTTCTTC. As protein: CASSPQVRGSSYNEQFF.

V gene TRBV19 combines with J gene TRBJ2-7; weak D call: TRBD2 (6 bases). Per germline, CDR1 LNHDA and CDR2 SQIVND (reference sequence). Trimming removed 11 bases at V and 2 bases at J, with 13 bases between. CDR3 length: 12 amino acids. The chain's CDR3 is CAVGSSTYEQYF. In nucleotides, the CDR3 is TGTGCCGTCGGGAGCAGCACCTACGAGCAGTACTTC.

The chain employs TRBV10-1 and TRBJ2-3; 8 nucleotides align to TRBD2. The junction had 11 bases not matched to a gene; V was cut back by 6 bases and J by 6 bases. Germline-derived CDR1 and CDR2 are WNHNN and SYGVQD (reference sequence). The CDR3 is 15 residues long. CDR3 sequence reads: CASSDLSGGPDTQYF. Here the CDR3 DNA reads TGCGCCAGCAGCGACCTCTCGGGGGGGCCCGATACGCAGTATTTT.

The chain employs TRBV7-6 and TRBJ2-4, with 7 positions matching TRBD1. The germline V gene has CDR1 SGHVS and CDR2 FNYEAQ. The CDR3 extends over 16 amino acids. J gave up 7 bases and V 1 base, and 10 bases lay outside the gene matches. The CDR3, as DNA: TGTGCCAGCAGCTTAGTCCCAACAGGGGTAGAGAACATTCAGTACTTC. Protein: CASSLVPTGVENIQYF. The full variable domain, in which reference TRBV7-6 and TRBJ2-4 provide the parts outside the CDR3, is GAGVSQSPRYKVTKRGQDVALRCDPISGHVSLYWYRQALGQGPEFLTYFNYEAQQDKSGLPNDRFSAERPEGSISTLTIQRTEQRDSAMYRCASSLVPTGVENIQYFGAGTRLSVL.

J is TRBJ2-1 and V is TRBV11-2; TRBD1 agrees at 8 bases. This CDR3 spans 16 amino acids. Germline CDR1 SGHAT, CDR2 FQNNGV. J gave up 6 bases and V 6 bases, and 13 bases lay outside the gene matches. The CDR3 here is CASRKTGTGISNEQFF. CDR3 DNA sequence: TGTGCCAGCAGGAAAACCGGGACAGGAATCTCCAATGAGCAGTTCTTC.

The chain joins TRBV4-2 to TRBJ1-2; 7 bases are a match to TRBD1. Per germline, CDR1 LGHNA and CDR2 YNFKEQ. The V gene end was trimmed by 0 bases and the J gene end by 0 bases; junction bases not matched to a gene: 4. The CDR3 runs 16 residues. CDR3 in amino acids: CASSQDRTGPNYGYTF. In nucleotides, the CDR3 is TGTGCCAGCAGCCAAGATAGGACAGGCCCTAACTATGGCTACACCTTC.

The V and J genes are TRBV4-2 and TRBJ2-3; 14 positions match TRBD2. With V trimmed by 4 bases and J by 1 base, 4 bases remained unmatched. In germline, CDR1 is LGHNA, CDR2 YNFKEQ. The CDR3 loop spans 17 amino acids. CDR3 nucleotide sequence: TGTGCCAGCAGCCGGGGACTAGCGGGGGCCCGCACAGATACGCAGTATTTT. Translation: CASSRGLAGARTDTQYF.

Written as DNA, the CDR3 is TGTGCCAGCAGCGGACAGGGGGGCGAGCAGTACTTC. It codes for CASSGQGGEQYF. The chain has TRBV27 and TRBJ2-7; 10 bases fit TRBD1. Germline V lookup: CDR1 MNHEY, CDR2 SMNVEV (reference sequence). This CDR3 contains 12 residues. Trimming removed 6 bases from V and 6 bases from J; junction bases left unmatched: 2.

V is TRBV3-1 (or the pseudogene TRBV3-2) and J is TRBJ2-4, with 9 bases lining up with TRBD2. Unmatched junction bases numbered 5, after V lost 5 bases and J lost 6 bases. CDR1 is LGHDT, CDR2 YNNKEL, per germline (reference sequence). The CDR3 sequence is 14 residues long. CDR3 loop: CASSIAGAGNIQYF. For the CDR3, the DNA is TGTGCCAGCAGCATAGCGGGGGCGGGAAACATTCAGTACTTC.

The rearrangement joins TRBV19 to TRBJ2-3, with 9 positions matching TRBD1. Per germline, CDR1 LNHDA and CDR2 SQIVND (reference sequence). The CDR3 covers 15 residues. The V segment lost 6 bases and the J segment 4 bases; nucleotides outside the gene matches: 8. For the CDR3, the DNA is TGTGCCAGTAGATCCGGGACAGGGAATTCAGATACGCAGTATTTT. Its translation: CASRSGTGNSDTQYF.